Below are 30 T cell receptor beta chains sequenced from a single sample in a study of T cell responses to AZD1222 COVID-19 vaccine. Produced via immunoSEQ multiplex PCR; TCRdb's table is partial and in-frame only. Among 140,000 to 150,000 clones, around 93% were seen once, and the ten largest hold 2.5% to 4%. This material consisted of peripheral blood, taken 28 days after the second AZD1222 dose. All receptors come from an adult who received the AZD1222 COVID-19 vaccine.

The genes are TRBV19 and TRBJ2-1; the match to TRBD2 covers 7 bases. Germline lookup yields CDR1 LNHDA and CDR2 SQIVND (reference sequence). Unmatched junction bases numbered 4, after V lost 7 bases and J lost 7 bases. This CDR3 is built from 12 residues. The CDR3 spells CASKSSGNEQFF. The CDR3 DNA reads TGTGCCAGTAAGAGTAGCGGGAATGAGCAGTTCTTC.

This clone was observed once. V is TRBV5-5 and J is TRBJ1-4, with unresolved D. Germline-derived CDR1 and CDR2 are SGHKS and YYEKEE (reference sequence). This CDR3 is 14 amino acids long. With 1 base removed from V and 0 bases from J, the gap between germline ends came to 4 bases. CDR3: CASSLLATNEKLFF. As DNA, the CDR3 is TGTGCCAGCAGCTTGTTAGCAACTAATGAAAAACTGTTTTTT.

This clone turned up a few times. The chain employs TRBV21-1 and TRBJ2-7; TRBD1 is taken as the D call from the table, unchecked against the DNA. TRBV21-1 is a known pseudogene. The CDR3 spans 19 residues. The CDR3 protein is CASSKGGTAPPRYYYEQYF. DNA for the CDR3: TGTGCCAGCAGCAAAGGGGGGACAGCCCCCCCTCGCTACTACTACGAGCAGTACTTC.

The sample holds one count of this clone. This sequence joins TRBV12-3 or TRBV12-4 and TRBJ1-2, with 10 bases that match TRBD1. This CDR3 region has 13 residues. Trimming at V came to 6 bases and at J to 7 bases, leaving 5 bases not matched to a gene. CDR3 in DNA: TGTGCCAGCAGCCTGACAGGGGGCCTTGGCTACACCTTC. Amino acids: CASSLTGGLGYTF.

The chain has TRBV10-1 and TRBJ2-1; 13 bases map to TRBD2. The CDR3 is 15 amino acids. Losses at the gene ends were 5 bases for V and 8 bases for J; bases not matched to a gene: 6. Germline CDR1 WNHNN, CDR2 SYGVQD (reference sequence). The CDR3 loop reads CASSNGLAGEDEQFF. In DNA form, the CDR3 reads TGCGCCAGCAGTAACGGACTAGCGGGAGAGGATGAGCAGTTCTTC.

The rearrangement links TRBV6-1 to TRBJ2-4; D remains unclear. V lost 3 bases, J lost 8 bases, and 5 bases lay in between. The CDR3 loop spans 11 amino acids. The germline V gene has CDR1 MNHNS and CDR2 SASEGT. The DNA for the CDR3 is TGTGCCAGCAGTGAGGGATACATTCAGTACTTC. It is translated as CASSEGYIQYF.

The gene calls are TRBV28 and TRBJ1-1, with a tentative D call TRBD1 (5 bases). Trimming took 7 bases from V and 1 from J, leaving 16 bases between them. Looked up from germline, CDR1 is MDHEN and CDR2 is SYDVKM. This CDR3 spans 15 amino acids. The CDR3 DNA reads as TGTGCCAGCATACCTACCCTGGGGGGGAACACTGAAGCTTTCTTT. It yields the protein CASIPTLGGNTEAFF.

This chain uses TRBV12-5 with TRBJ2-7; 7 bases match TRBD2. Per the germline V gene, CDR1 is LGHNT and CDR2 is FRNRAP. Trimming cost V 0 bases and J 2 bases; bases outside gene matches: 16. The CDR3 is 19 amino acids. CDR3 loop: CASGLVKPRGGREAYEQYF. As DNA, the CDR3 is TGTGCTAGTGGTTTGGTAAAACCCCGTGGAGGGAGGGAGGCCTACGAGCAGTACTTC.

The chain uses TRBV29-1 and TRBJ2-3; 9 nucleotides agree with TRBD2. With V trimmed by 6 bases and J by 3 bases, 7 bases remained unmatched. From germline, CDR1 is SQVTM and CDR2 ANQGSEA. The CDR3 loop spans 14 amino acids. The CDR3 nucleotides read TGCAGCGTCCGCGGGAGGGCCTTGACAGATACGCAGTATTTT. Residues: CSVRGRALTDTQYF.

This rearrangement joins TRBV13 to TRBJ1-2, with TRBD1 matching over 9 bases. This CDR3 has 17 residues. Germline CDR1 PRHDT, CDR2 FYEKMQ (reference sequence). Unmatched junction bases numbered 8, after V lost 3 bases and J lost 0 bases. The DNA for the CDR3 is TGTGCCAGCAGCTTCGGGGACAGGGATTATTCTAACTATGGCTACACCTTC. Its translation is CASSFGDRDYSNYGYTF.

This chain connects TRBV28 to TRBJ1-1; D uncertain. Germline lookup yields CDR1 MDHEN and CDR2 SYDVKM. V lost 2 bases, J lost 7 bases, and 14 bases lay in between. This CDR3 has 14 amino acids. Here the CDR3 DNA reads TGTGCCAGCAGTTTACCTGGACCCTCGTATGAAGCTTTCTTT. Amino acid sequence: CASSLPGPSYEAFF.

The chain couples TRBV15 to TRBJ2-1, with D unclear. Germline CDR1 reads LNHNV; CDR2 reads YYDKDF (reference sequence). V dropped 0 bases and J dropped 3 bases, with 21 bases sitting between them. This CDR3 is 19 amino acids long. CDR3 loop: CATSRDAPGGRVHYNEQFF. The CDR3 bases are TGTGCCACCAGCAGAGATGCCCCTGGCGGTAGAGTCCACTACAATGAGCAGTTCTTC.

V and J are TRBV10-3 and TRBJ2-7, with 7 bases matching TRBD1. The CDR3 has 13 amino acids. Looked up from germline, CDR1 is ENHRY and CDR2 is SYGVKD. V was clipped by 3 bases and J by 7 bases; unmatched bases: 6. The CDR3 region is CAISDKGAGEQYF. The DNA of the CDR3 is TGTGCCATCAGTGATAAGGGGGCAGGAGAGCAGTACTTC.

This CDR3 is CASSLGSVYEQYF. The CDR3 DNA is TGCGCCAGCAGCTTGGGTTCAGTCTACGAGCAGTACTTC. The J gene is TRBJ2-7, the V gene TRBV5-1; D is uncertain. CDR3 length: 13 residues. V lost 0 bases and J lost 3, with 7 bases in between. Germline CDR1 and CDR2: SGHRS and YFSETQ. The full variable domain, in which reference TRBV5-1 and TRBJ2-7 provide the parts outside the CDR3, is KAGVTQTPRYLIKTRGQQVTLSCSPISGHRSVSWYQQTPGQGLQFLFEYFSETQRNKGNFPGRFSGRQFSNSRSEMNVSTLELGDSALYLCASSLGSVYEQYFGPGTRLTVT.

This clone was detected only once. The chain links TRBV29-1 to TRBJ2-7; D is undetermined. In germline, CDR1 is SQVTM, CDR2 ANQGSEA. This CDR3 is 13 amino acids long. V lost 0 bases and J 0 bases, leaving 6 bases between the germline ends. CDR3 nucleotides: TGCAGCGTTGAAGACCCGGTCTCCTACGAGCAGTACTTC. It translates to CSVEDPVSYEQYF.

The chain uses TRBV5-1 and TRBJ2-5, with TRBD2 identical over 8 bases. After removal of 0 bases from V and 3 bases from J, the junction contained 1 base not matched to a gene. Germline V gene sequence: CDR1 SGHRS, CDR2 YFSETQ. The CDR3 extends over 14 amino acids. The CDR3 nucleotides are TGCGCCAGCAGCTTGGCCGGGAGGGAAGAGACCCAGTACTTC. Amino acid sequence: CASSLAGREETQYF. The whole variable domain, filled in from reference TRBV5-1 and TRBJ2-5, reads KAGVTQTPRYLIKTRGQQVTLSCSPISGHRSVSWYQQTPGQGLQFLFEYFSETQRNKGNFPGRFSGRQFSNSRSEMNVSTLELGDSALYLCASSLAGREETQYFGPGTRLLVL.

This clone has just a few counts. This rearrangement joins TRBV5-5 to TRBJ1-6, with a possible D match to TRBD1 (6 bases). Trimming shortened V by 0 bases and J by 6 bases, and 13 bases separated the two germline ends. CDR3 length: 16 residues. The germline CDR1 and CDR2 sequences are SGHKS and YYEKEE (reference sequence). CDR3 region: CASSLAEWGPNSPLHF. CDR3 sequence (DNA): TGTGCCAGCAGCTTGGCCGAATGGGGGCCTAATTCACCCCTCCACTTT.

The chain has TRBV9 and TRBJ1-4; possibly TRBD1 for D (5 bases). Germline-derived CDR1 and CDR2 are SGDLS and YYNGEE. The CDR3 covers 14 residues. Between the trimmed V and J ends, which lost 4 bases and 2 bases, there was a span of 9 bases. CDR3 sequence: CASSRGVTNEKLFF. The CDR3 region has the DNA TGTGCCAGCAGCCGAGGGGTGACTAATGAAAAACTGTTTTTT.

This clone showed up just once. This chain uses TRBV3-1 (or the pseudogene TRBV3-2) with TRBJ2-1, with D possibly TRBD2 on 7 matching bases. The V gene lost 4 bases and the J gene lost 4 bases, with 14 bases spanning the gap. The CDR3 has 15 residues. Germline V gene data show CDR1 as LGHDT and CDR2 as YNNKEL (reference sequence). In DNA, the CDR3 is TGTGCCAGCAGCCTAGGGGGGGGACCTTACAATGAGCAGTTCTTC. Translation: CASSLGGGPYNEQFF.

This chain connects TRBV5-1 to TRBJ2-6; no firm D call. The CDR3 totals 14 residues. V was clipped by 0 bases and J by 2 bases, with 3 bases between them. Germline assignment: CDR1 SGHRS and CDR2 YFSETQ. The CDR3 sequence is CASSLEPGANVLTF. CDR3 coding DNA: TGCGCCAGCAGCTTGGAGCCTGGGGCCAACGTCCTGACTTTC.

The rearrangement joins TRBV3-1 (or the pseudogene TRBV3-2) to TRBJ2-2; a possible D gene is TRBD1 (5 bases). Germline CDR1 LGHDT, CDR2 YNNKEL (reference sequence). V was clipped by 5 bases and J by 7 bases, with 8 bases between them. This CDR3 is 12 amino acids long. The CDR3 sequence: CASSRGGGELFF. In nucleotides, the CDR3 is TGTGCCAGCAGCAGGGGTGGCGGGGAGCTGTTTTTT.

This chain uses TRBV5-1 with TRBJ1-2; D perhaps matches TRBD1 (6 bases). Between the trimmed V and J ends, which lost 5 bases and 3 bases, there was a span of 17 bases. This CDR3 has 15 residues. The germline gives CDR1 SGHRS, CDR2 YFSETQ. The CDR3 sequence is CASRALPGEDYGYTF. The DNA of the CDR3 is TGCGCCAGCAGAGCCCTCCCAGGGGAAGACTATGGCTACACCTTC.

The chain links TRBV28 to TRBJ2-1; D might be TRBD1 or TRBD2, each matching 5 bases. This CDR3 is built from 15 residues. Germline V gene lookup returns CDR1 MDHEN and CDR2 SYDVKM. V lost 8 bases and J lost 4, with 18 bases in between. CDR3 sequence: CASRGTGTPYNEQFF. CDR3 coding DNA: TGTGCCAGCCGGGGAACCGGGACGCCATACAATGAGCAGTTCTTC.

The chain links TRBV11-3 to TRBJ1-1; no firm D call. The germline V gene has CDR1 SGHNT and CDR2 YENEEA. This CDR3 is 12 amino acids long. Trimming cost V 5 bases and J 3 bases, with 7 bases left between them. As DNA, the CDR3 is TGTGCCAGCAGCGGAAGGGACACTGAAGCTTTCTTT. As protein: CASSGRDTEAFF. The whole variable domain, filled in from reference TRBV11-3 and TRBJ1-1, reads EAGVVQSPRYKIIEKKQPVAFWCNPISGHNTLYWYLQNLGQGPELLIRYENEEAVDDSQLPKDRFSAERLKGVDSTLKIQPAELGDSAVYLCASSGRDTEAFFGQGTRLTVV.

The rearrangement links TRBV7-2 to TRBJ2-3; TRBD2 matches 9 bases. This CDR3 comprises 15 residues. Per the germline V gene, CDR1 is SGHTA and CDR2 is FQGNSA. The trim removed 1 base at V and 5 bases at J, leaving 4 bases unmatched. CDR3 in DNA: TGTGCCAGCAGCTTAGGAGCGGGAGGAGGAGATACGCAGTATTTT. It translates to CASSLGAGGGDTQYF.

The chain is built from TRBV6-2 or TRBV6-3 and TRBJ2-7; 7 bases align to TRBD1. The CDR3 is 16 residues long. V trimming: 2 bases; J trimming: 6 bases; junction bases outside the gene matches: 13. Germline V gene lookup returns CDR1 MNHEY and CDR2 SVGEGT. As DNA, the CDR3 is TGTGCCAGCAGTTACGGGATTGGGACAGCACGGCTCGAGCAGTACTTC. Protein product: CASSYGIGTARLEQYF.

CDR3 loop: CASSHGQGPSPLHF. The CDR3 DNA reads as TGCGCCAGCAGCCACGGACAGGGGCCCTCACCCCTCCACTTT. V is TRBV4-3 and J is TRBJ1-6; 9 nucleotides align to TRBD1. The CDR3 length is 14 residues. Per germline, CDR1 LGHNA and CDR2 YSLEER. Germline trimming cut 3 bases from V and 10 bases from J; bases unmatched to any gene: 4.

This rearrangement joins TRBV28 to TRBJ2-2, with a weak D call TRBD2 (5 bases). CDR3 length: 15 residues. Trimming cost V 9 bases and J 1 base, with 15 bases left between them. Germline loops: CDR1 MDHEN, CDR2 SYDVKM. CDR3 in amino acids: CASKGQGRNTGELFF. CDR3 coding DNA: TGTGCCAGTAAAGGGCAAGGGAGGAACACCGGGGAGCTGTTTTTT.

This clone appeared a single time. The gene calls are TRBV5-1 and TRBJ2-2; D is uncertain. V was cut by 1 base and J by 4 bases, with 11 bases left in between. Germline V gene sequence: CDR1 SGHRS, CDR2 YFSETQ. This CDR3 is built from 15 residues. The CDR3 DNA sequence: TGCGCCAGCAGCTTGTCGGTTGGTTCCACCGGGGAGCTGTTTTTT. Translating it yields CASSLSVGSTGELFF.

The gene calls are TRBV5-8 and TRBJ1-4, with D unclear. The CDR3 totals 16 residues. With 4 bases removed from V and 8 bases from J, the gap between germline ends came to 21 bases. Germline V gene sequence: CDR1 SGHTS, CDR2 YDEGEE. The CDR3, as DNA: TGTGCCAGCAGCGCGGCCCTCGGCCCTCCGGGCGAAAAACTGTTTTTT. It specifies CASSAALGPPGEKLFF.